These 27 T cell receptor beta chains came from one sample sequenced in a study of Graves' ophthalmopathy and Graves' hyperthyroidism (dated by TCRdb to 2016 to 2019). Sequencing was performed on an Illumina HiSeq 2000. TCR beta CDR3 regions were amplified from RNA transcripts for repertoire sequencing. A first-round RT-PCR used HTBI primers with the Qiagen OneStep RT-PCR kit, followed by a second-round multiplex PCR, size selection and purification. TCRdb applied fastp at Q25 and MiXCR to the public reads, then kept only in-frame beta chains. CDR3 protein duplicates are merged, each entry listing the most common genes and DNA. In all, the sample holds 400,000 or so distinct CDR3 sequences, and about 16% of those were seen once. Around 6.6% of the sample lies in the top ten. The sample taken for sequencing was peripheral blood. Receptors were obtained from a woman between 18 and 29 years old with stable Graves' hyperthyroidism. Donor details come from another sample of the same person, matched by shared clones.

This clonotype was seen at least ten times. V gene TRBV11-2 combines with J gene TRBJ2-7, with 9 bases lining up with TRBD1. Trimming took 4 bases from V and 4 from J; bases not matched to a gene: 8. CDR3 length: 15 residues. Germline-derived CDR1 and CDR2 are SGHAT and FQNNGV. CDR3 loop: CASSSGQGISYEQYF. Here the CDR3 DNA reads TGTGCCAGCAGCTCAGGACAGGGGATTTCGTACGAGCAGTACTTC.

This sequence joins TRBV19 and TRBJ1-3, with D unclear. The CDR3 has 16 residues. Germline CDR1 and CDR2: LNHDA and SQIVND (reference sequence). Deletions cut 5 bases from V and 2 bases from J, with 16 bases between. DNA of the CDR3: TGTGCCAGTAGTCCCATGTTCGGTTGGCCTGGAAACACCATATATTTT. This gives the protein CASSPMFGWPGNTIYF.

This chain connects TRBV24-1 to TRBJ2-7; tentatively, D is TRBD2 (5 bases). This CDR3 region has 15 residues. Germline CDR1 and CDR2: KGHDR and SFDVKD. V lost 7 bases and J lost 0, with 15 bases in between. CDR3 in amino acids: CATRTAVGSSYEQYF. The DNA for the CDR3 is TGTGCCACCAGAACAGCGGTAGGGAGCTCCTACGAGCAGTACTTC.

This clonotype was counted ten times or more. This rearrangement joins TRBV12-5 to TRBJ1-6; the D is unclear. Looked up from germline, CDR1 is LGHNT and CDR2 is FRNRAP. Trimming cost V 2 bases and J 7 bases, with 15 bases left between them. CDR3 length equals 16 residues. CDR3 nucleotide sequence: TGTGCTAGTGGTTTGATATTACCGGGCTCAAATTCACCCCTCCACTTT. Protein: CASGLILPGSNSPLHF. The complete variable domain, with remaining parts taken from reference TRBV12-5 and TRBJ1-6, reads DARVTQTPRHKVTEMGQEVTMRCQPILGHNTVFWYRQTMMQGLELLAYFRNRAPLDDSGMPKDRFSAEMPDATLATLKIQPSEPRDSAVYFCASGLILPGSNSPLHFGNGTRLTVT.

This clonotype occurred many times. The J gene is TRBJ2-3, the V gene TRBV7-3; D ambiguous. CDR1 and CDR2 from the germline V gene are SGHTA and FQGTGA. With 5 bases removed from V and 5 bases from J, the gap between germline ends came to 11 bases. CDR3 length: 13 residues. CDR3 region: CASSEHLGDTQYF. CDR3 bases: TGTGCCAGCAGCGAGCACCTTGGAGATACGCAGTATTTT. The full variable domain, in which reference TRBV7-3 and TRBJ2-3 provide the parts outside the CDR3, is GAGVSQTPSNKVTEKGKYVELRCDPISGHTALYWYRQSLGQGPEFLIYFQGTGAADDSGLPNDRFFAVRPEGSVSTLKIQRTERGDSAVYLCASSEHLGDTQYFGPGTRLTVL.

This clonotype was seen repeatedly, ten times or more. This chain connects TRBV12-3 or TRBV12-4 to TRBJ2-5; D possibly corresponds to TRBD2 (5 bases). V was pared by 5 bases and J by 3 bases, with 10 bases between. The length of the CDR3 is 13 residues. CDR3 DNA: TGTGCCAGCAGTCTCAGTAGCGAAGAGACCCAGTACTTC. Its protein is CASSLSSEETQYF.

This clonotype occurred many times. This chain connects TRBV6-2 or TRBV6-3 to TRBJ2-7, with TRBD2 as a possible D gene (6 bases). Trimming stripped 0 bases from V and 4 bases from J, with 16 bases between. CDR1 is MNHEY and CDR2 is SVGEGT in the germline V gene. The CDR3 covers 16 residues. Written as DNA, the CDR3 is TGTGCCAGCAGTTACTCGAGGAGGGAAGAGAGGTACGAGCAGTACTTC. Its translation is CASSYSRREERYEQYF.

This clonotype was detected many times. The chain joins TRBV19 to TRBJ1-2; D is uncertain. The germline gives CDR1 LNHDA, CDR2 SQIVND (reference sequence). The CDR3 loop spans 14 amino acids. Trimming removed 0 bases from V and 4 bases from J, with 9 bases in between. The CDR3 sequence is CASSIDGRLYGYTF. Written as DNA, the CDR3 is TGTGCCAGTAGTATAGACGGCAGGCTCTATGGCTACACCTTC.

There are many counts of this clonotype. The chain carries TRBV19 and TRBJ1-6, with TRBD1 identical over 9 bases. The CDR3 covers 13 residues. V lost 5 bases and J lost 8; bases outside the gene matches: 1. CDR1 and CDR2 (germline): LNHDA, SQIVND (reference sequence). As DNA, the CDR3 is TGTGCCAGTAGTTGGGACAGGGATTCACCCCTCCACTTT. Protein sequence: CASSWDRDSPLHF.

This clonotype was seen ten or more times. The rearrangement uses TRBV7-9 and TRBJ1-1; no definite D call. The V gene lost 6 bases and the J gene lost 10 bases, with 12 bases spanning the gap. The length of the CDR3 is 11 residues. Germline-derived CDR1 and CDR2 are SEHNR and FQNEAQ (reference sequence). The CDR3 loop is CASRPQQVAFF. The DNA for the CDR3 is TGTGCCAGCAGACCCCAGCAGGTAGCTTTCTTT. Variable domain in full (rest from reference TRBV7-9 and TRBJ1-1): DTGVSQNPRHKITKRGQNVTFRCDPISEHNRLYWYRQTLGQGPEFLTYFQNEAQLEKSRLLSDRFSAERPKGSFSTLEIQRTEQGDSAMYLCASRPQQVAFFGQGTRLTVV.

The chain carries TRBV4-2 and TRBJ2-7; 11 bases map to TRBD1. There are 15 residues in the CDR3. V dropped 3 bases and J dropped 2; count of bases not matched to a gene: 3. CDR1 LGHNA and CDR2 YNFKEQ come from the germline V gene. The CDR3 is CASSQGTGGAYEQYF. CDR3 sequence (DNA): TGTGCCAGCAGCCAGGGGACAGGGGGTGCCTACGAGCAGTACTTC.

This clonotype was seen many times. At one end the junction does not follow the germline gene, possibly because of a read error. CDR3 DNA: TGTGCCAGCAGCTTAACACCCGGGACAAATTACGCGCAGTACTTC. Translated, it gives CASSLTPGTNYAQYF. The chain uses TRBV7-2 and TRBJ2-7, with D possibly TRBD1 on 6 matching bases. This CDR3 has 15 residues. The V gene's germline CDR1 is SGHTA and CDR2 FQGNSA.

This clonotype was detected ten times or more. V and J are TRBV12-3 or TRBV12-4 and TRBJ2-7; 13 nucleotides match TRBD2. This CDR3 spans 16 amino acids. The J segment lost 3 bases and the V segment lost 6 bases, leaving 8 bases of the junction unmatched. CDR3 sequence: CASSRQTSGGFYEQYF. In nucleotides, the CDR3 is TGTGCCAGCAGCCGACAGACTAGCGGGGGGTTCTACGAGCAGTACTTC.

The rearrangement links TRBV13 to TRBJ1-2, with D uncertain. Trimming cost V 4 bases and J 3 bases, with 6 bases left between them. Germline V gene sequence: CDR1 PRHDT, CDR2 FYEKMQ (reference sequence). CDR3 size: 12 residues. The DNA for the CDR3 is TGTGCCAGCAGCTCCGGGCACTATGGCTACACCTTC. Protein sequence: CASSSGHYGYTF.

This clonotype was seen many times. This chain links TRBV18 with TRBJ1-6; D gene ambiguous. V lost 1 base, J lost 11 bases, and 12 bases lay in between. The CDR3 has 14 amino acids. Germline V gene sequence: CDR1 KGHSH, CDR2 LQKENI. The CDR3 here is CASSPQETGTPLHF. The CDR3 DNA sequence: TGTGCCAGCTCACCACAGGAAACTGGGACACCCCTCCACTTT.

A few counts support this clonotype. V is TRBV4-1 and J is TRBJ1-3; 7 nucleotides line up with TRBD1. The CDR3 length is 18 residues. V lost 1 base to trimming and J lost 2 bases; unmatched junction nucleotides: 11. Germline V gene sequence: CDR1 MGHRA, CDR2 YSYEKL. As DNA, the CDR3 is TGCGCCAGCAGCCAAGCCATTCGGACAGGCGTTACTGGAAACACCATATATTTT. It specifies CASSQAIRTGVTGNTIYF.

This clonotype was seen ten or more times. The rearrangement links TRBV20-1 to TRBJ2-7; 7 bases are shared with TRBD1. The J segment lost 2 bases and the V segment lost 4 bases, leaving 8 bases of the junction unmatched. Germline CDR1 reads DFQATT; CDR2 reads SNEGSKA (reference sequence). This CDR3 region has 14 residues. The DNA for the CDR3 is TGCAGTGCTAATTCATTTGACAGGGCCTACGAGCAGTACTTC. It specifies CSANSFDRAYEQYF.

The chain employs TRBV7-2 and TRBJ2-5, with 7 bases aligning to TRBD2. The CDR3 totals 16 residues. Germline values: CDR1 SGHTA, CDR2 FQGNSA. V lost 5 bases, J lost 5 bases, and 14 bases stayed unmatched. Here the CDR3 DNA reads TGTGCCAGCAGCGAACGGGGCGGGGGACGGGGGGAGACCCAGTACTTC. Its translation is CASSERGGGRGETQYF.

This clonotype has ten or more counts. The J gene is TRBJ2-2, the V gene TRBV2; no reliable D call. This CDR3 is built from 13 residues. Trimming removed 4 bases at V and 5 bases at J, with 8 bases between. Looked up from germline, CDR1 is SNHLY and CDR2 is FYNNEI. CDR3 bases: TGTGCCAGCAGTGTTGAAAGGACCGGGGAGCTGTTTTTT. Protein sequence: CASSVERTGELFF.

The chain uses TRBV6-1 and TRBJ1-5; TRBD1 might be the D (6 bases). Trimming took 6 bases from V and 5 from J, leaving 17 bases between them. The CDR3 totals 15 residues. The germline CDR1 and CDR2 sequences are MNHNS and SASEGT. CDR3 amino acids: CASRSQGWNDQPQHF. The CDR3 coding sequence is TGTGCCAGCAGATCACAGGGCTGGAATGATCAGCCCCAGCATTTT.

This clonotype has ten or more counts. This chain links TRBV6-1 with TRBJ1-2; D might be TRBD1 (6 bases). Trimming stripped 4 bases from V and 0 bases from J, with 12 bases between. The CDR3 runs 15 residues. Germline CDR1 MNHNS, CDR2 SASEGT. This CDR3 is CASSATGITNYGYTF. CDR3 DNA: TGTGCCAGCAGTGCTACAGGGATTACTAACTATGGCTACACCTTC.

This clonotype was detected many times. V usage is TRBV7-6 and J usage is TRBJ1-1, with D unclear. With 7 bases removed from V and 2 bases from J, the gap between germline ends came to 11 bases. Germline V gene data show CDR1 as SGHVS and CDR2 as FNYEAQ. This CDR3 has 13 residues. The CDR3 nucleotides are TGTGCCAGCACCTTGGAGGCTAACACTGAAGCTTTCTTT. It codes for CASTLEANTEAFF.

This clonotype was counted ten times or more. This chain connects TRBV6-5 to TRBJ1-5; TRBD1 might be the D (5 bases). Trimming shortened V by 7 bases and J by 6 bases, and 13 bases separated the two germline ends. CDR1 MNHEY and CDR2 SVGAGI come from the germline V gene. CDR3 length: 13 amino acids. The CDR3 DNA follows: TGTGCCAGCAACCTCAGGGCGGGTCAGCCCCAGCATTTT. It translates to CASNLRAGQPQHF.

This clonotype was picked up many times. The rearrangement uses TRBV6-2 or TRBV6-3 and TRBJ2-2; 10 nucleotides line up with TRBD2. V dropped 7 bases and J dropped 5; count of bases not matched to a gene: 4. The CDR3 length is 14 residues. Germline V gene data show CDR1 as MNHEY and CDR2 as SVGEGT. The CDR3 nucleotides are TGTGCCAGCACCAATAGCGGGGGGACCGGGGAGCTGTTTTTT. Protein sequence: CASTNSGGTGELFF.

This clonotype turned up a few times. The chain joins TRBV12-5 to TRBJ1-5, with D unresolved. The germline V gene has CDR1 LGHNT and CDR2 FRNRAP. This CDR3 is 11 amino acids long. V was shortened by 3 bases and J by 7 bases, with 4 bases between the two germline ends. CDR3: CASGFQQPQHF. CDR3 bases: TGTGCTAGTGGTTTCCAGCAGCCCCAGCATTTT.

The sample holds many counts of this clonotype. The chain has TRBV29-1 and TRBJ1-2; D gene uncertain. Between the trimmed V and J ends, which lost 3 bases and 6 bases, there was a span of 8 bases. The length of the CDR3 is 11 residues. The V gene's germline CDR1 is SQVTM and CDR2 ANQGSEA. The CDR3 sequence is CSVDLGHGYTF. The CDR3 DNA sequence: TGCAGCGTTGACCTGGGCCATGGCTACACCTTC.

This clonotype was counted ten times or more. The gene calls are TRBV19 and TRBJ1-5; maybe TRBD1 (5 bases). The CDR3 runs 17 residues. Germline CDR1 is LNHDA and CDR2 is SQIVND (reference sequence). V was cut by 0 bases and J by 1 base, with 13 bases left in between. The CDR3 here is CASSIEWAGGSNQPQHF. The CDR3 DNA follows: TGTGCCAGTAGTATAGAGTGGGCGGGGGGGAGCAATCAGCCCCAGCATTTT.